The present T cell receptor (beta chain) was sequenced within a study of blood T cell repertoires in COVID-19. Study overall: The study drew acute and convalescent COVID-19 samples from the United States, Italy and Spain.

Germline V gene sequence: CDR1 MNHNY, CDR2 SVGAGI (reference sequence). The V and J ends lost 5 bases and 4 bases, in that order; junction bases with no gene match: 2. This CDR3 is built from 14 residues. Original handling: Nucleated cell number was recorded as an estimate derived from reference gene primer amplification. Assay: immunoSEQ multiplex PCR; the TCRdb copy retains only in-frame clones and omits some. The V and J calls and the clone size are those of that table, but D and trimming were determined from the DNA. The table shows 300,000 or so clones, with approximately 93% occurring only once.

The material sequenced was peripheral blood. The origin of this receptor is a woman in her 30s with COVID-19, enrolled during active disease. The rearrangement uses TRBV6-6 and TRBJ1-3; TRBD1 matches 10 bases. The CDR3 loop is CASSDRGPGNTIYF. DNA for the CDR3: TGTGCCAGCAGTGACAGGGGGCCGGGAAACACCATATATTTT.